One and the same sample provided the 28 T cell receptor beta chains below, sequenced in a study of low-dose radiotherapy and immunotherapy resistance in tumors. TRAV- and TRBV-specific primers were used for first-strand cDNA, which covered alpha and beta chains. Over around 19 PCR cycles, TCRs were amplified from a constant-region primer and V-primer adapter. From the reads, TCRdb called clonotypes with MiXCR, one entry per CDR3 protein. The table has tens of thousands of distinct CDR3 sequences, roughly a sixth seen once. Time point here: before trial treatment. The sample here was PBMCs, taken before treatment. These receptors all stem from a male donor with prostate cancer.

This clonotype was seen ten or more times. The J gene is TRBJ2-7, the V gene TRBV23-1, with D hard to call. TRBV23-1 counts as an open reading frame of uncertain function. The CDR3 is made up of 15 amino acids. Trimming removed 9 bases from V and 5 bases from J, with 23 bases in between. The chain's CDR3 is CASMGSGGWGDEQYF. In DNA form, the CDR3 reads TGCGCCAGTATGGGCTCGGGCGGATGGGGTGACGAGCAGTACTTC.

Concerning this clonotype itself: This may arise from a read error, as a much more abundant clone is one base away. The gene calls are TRBV7-3 and TRBJ1-2; D gene uncertain. This CDR3 is built from 13 residues. Trimming cost V 6 bases and J 3 bases, with 11 bases left between them. The germline CDR1 and CDR2 sequences are SGHTA and FQGTGA. In nucleotides, the CDR3 is TGTGCCAGCAGTCCTGACGGAGACTATGGCTACACCTTC. Translation: CASSPDGDYGYTF.

Turning to this clonotype: A far bigger clonotype differs at one base, so this is likely a read error. J is TRBJ2-7 and V is TRBV14; D may be TRBD1 (5 bases). Germline CDR1 is SGHDN and CDR2 is FVKESK. V gave up 0 bases and J gave up 7 bases, with 19 bases separating them. CDR3 size: 16 residues. CDR3 DNA sequence: TGTGCCAGCAGCCAAGATAGGCCAGGGCATGGGAATGAGCAGTACTTC. Its translation is CASSQDRPGHGNEQYF.

Many counts were recorded for this clonotype. It is unclear where the CDR3 begins or ends on the DNA, so no DNA is shown, and the CDR3 is as TCRdb lists it. This chain joins TRBV20-1 and TRBJ2-1; the D segment call TRBD1 is taken from the table without a DNA check. CDR1 and CDR2 (germline): DFQATT, SNEGSKA (reference sequence). The CDR3 totals 22 residues, both ends included. The CDR3 sequence: CSARVSSGGTYNEQFFYNEQFF.

This clonotype was observed at least ten times. The CDR3 DNA reads as TGTGCCAGCGGACCCGGGGGGCCCAAACAGGGTGAGCAGTTCTTC. This translates into CASGPGGPKQGEQFF. V is TRBV7-2 and J is TRBJ2-1; possibly TRBD2 for D (7 bases). The CDR3 contains 15 residues. Per the germline V gene, CDR1 is SGHTA and CDR2 is FQGNSA. V was cut by 8 bases and J by 9 bases, with 23 bases left in between. Full variable domain (outside the CDR3, taken from reference TRBV7-2 and TRBJ2-1): GAGVSQSPSNKVTEKGKDVELRCDPISGHTALYWYRQSLGQGLEFLIYFQGNSAPDKSGLPSDRFSAERTGGSVSTLTIQRTQQEDSAVYLCASGPGGPKQGEQFFGPGTRLTVL.

In its sample, this clonotype was seen many times. The chain recombines TRBV30 with TRBJ1-2, with D possibly TRBD1 on 5 matching bases. Germline V gene data show CDR1 as GTSNPN and CDR2 as SVGIG (reference sequence). The CDR3 sequence is 15 residues long. V was shortened by 4 bases and J by 1 base, with 16 bases between the two germline ends. Written as DNA, the CDR3 is TGTGCCTGGACTCCGGGGCCGAGGGTTAACTATGGCTACACCTTC. Translating it yields CAWTPGPRVNYGYTF.

This clonotype was picked up many times. The CDR3 protein is CASSLAEGDWRDEQFF. The CDR3 DNA reads TGTGCCAGCAGCTTAGCCGAAGGGGATTGGCGAGATGAGCAGTTCTTC. The chain combines TRBV7-2 with TRBJ2-1; tentative D call: TRBD1 (5 bases). CDR3 length: 16 amino acids. V was shortened by 0 bases and J by 8 bases, with 17 bases between the two germline ends. Germline assignment: CDR1 SGHTA and CDR2 FQGNSA.

This clonotype showed up many times. This chain links TRBV18 with TRBJ1-1; 7 bases align to TRBD1. This CDR3 region has 14 residues. The junction had 4 bases not matched to a gene; V was cut back by 6 bases and J by 0 bases. Per the germline V gene, CDR1 is KGHSH and CDR2 is LQKENI. Here the CDR3 reads CASSKGQLNTEAFF. The CDR3 DNA reads TGTGCCAGCTCCAAGGGACAGTTGAACACTGAAGCTTTCTTT.

The table lists this clonotype with many counts. Germline and junction disagree at one end, which may indicate a read error. V usage is TRBV5-5 and J usage is TRBJ1-5; 7 bases match TRBD1. Germline lookup yields CDR1 SGHKS and CDR2 YYEKEE (reference sequence). The CDR3 totals 15 residues. CDR3 residues: CASSSGGSPNQPQQF. For the CDR3, the DNA is TGTGCCAGCAGCTCAGGGGGTTCGCCCAATCAGCCCCAGCAATTT.

This clonotype was seen a few times. This sequence joins TRBV20-1 and TRBJ2-5, with TRBD2 identical over 13 bases. CDR1 DFQATT and CDR2 SNEGSKA come from the germline V gene (reference sequence). V was pared by 0 bases and J by 6 bases, with 7 bases of the junction left unmatched. The length of the CDR3 is 16 residues. For the CDR3, the DNA is TGCAGTGCTAGAGATCCACTAGCGGGGGGGGCGAAGACCCAGTACTTC. It encodes CSARDPLAGGAKTQYF.

This clonotype showed up many times. The chain has TRBV5-1 and TRBJ2-3; D unclear. The V end lost 0 bases, the J end lost 2 bases, and 7 bases lay between the germline ends. This CDR3 has 14 residues. Germline V lookup: CDR1 SGHRS, CDR2 YFSETQ. CDR3 bases: TGCGCCAGCAGCTTGGGCTTCGACACAGATACGCAGTATTTT. It yields the protein CASSLGFDTDTQYF.

In this sample, this clonotype turned up many times. The chain has TRBV19 and TRBJ2-3, with 11 bases that match TRBD2. The ends lost 6 bases at V and 5 bases at J; junction bases unmatched: 4. The CDR3 runs 14 residues. The germline V gene encodes CDR1 LNHDA and CDR2 SQIVND (reference sequence). The DNA of the CDR3 is TGTGCCAGTAGGGTAGCGGGGGGGCGAGATACGCAGTATTTT. It yields the protein CASRVAGGRDTQYF. The full variable domain, completed using reference TRBV19 and TRBJ2-3, is DGGITQSPKYLFRKEGQNVTLSCEQNLNHDAMYWYRQDPGQGLRLIYYSQIVNDFQKGDIAEGYSVSREKKESFPLTVTSAQKNPTAFYLCASRVAGGRDTQYFGPGTRLTVL.

This clonotype was counted many times. This chain joins TRBV12-3 or TRBV12-4 and TRBJ2-1, with 10 bases identical to TRBD2. With V trimmed by 1 base and J by 14 bases, 11 bases remained unmatched. The CDR3 length is 15 residues. CDR3 sequence reads: CASSLEAGGVSGEFF. The CDR3 DNA is TGTGCCAGCAGTTTAGAAGCGGGGGGGGTAAGCGGGGAGTTCTTC.

This clonotype was detected many times. At one end the junction does not follow the germline gene, possibly because of a read error. The genes are TRBV10-1 and TRBJ2-3, with 9 bases identical to TRBD1. CDR3 size: 13 residues. Germline CDR1 is WNHNN and CDR2 is SYGVQD (reference sequence). The CDR3 sequence: CASSRTGADTQYF. The CDR3 nucleotides are TGTGCCAGCAGTCGGACAGGGGCAGATACGCAGTATTTT.

The J gene is TRBJ2-6, the V gene TRBV7-9; 8 positions agree with TRBD1. CDR1 and CDR2 from the germline V gene are SEHNR and FQNEAQ (reference sequence). The V and J ends lost 11 bases and 1 base, in that order; junction bases with no gene match: 10. This CDR3 is 16 amino acids long. The DNA of the CDR3 is TGTGCCGGGGAGGACAGGGAGAAGTCTGGGGCCAACGTCCTGACTTTC. This codes for CAGEDREKSGANVLTF.

There are many counts of this clonotype. This chain uses TRBV5-1 with TRBJ2-7; the match to TRBD1 covers 9 bases. CDR3 length equals 14 residues. Germline loops: CDR1 SGHRS, CDR2 YFSETQ. V was clipped by 5 bases and J by 3 bases; unmatched bases: 6. The CDR3 protein is CASSRTGVDYEQYF. CDR3 coding DNA: TGCGCCAGCAGTCGGACAGGGGTTGACTACGAGCAGTACTTC.

This clonotype was counted ten times or more. The chain has TRBV29-1 and TRBJ2-3; TRBD2 agrees at 12 bases. Germline loops: CDR1 SQVTM, CDR2 ANQGSEA. The CDR3 is 16 amino acids. Trimming at V came to 6 bases and at J to 0 bases, leaving 7 bases not matched to a gene. CDR3 region: CSVQGLAGTSTDTQYF. Written as DNA, the CDR3 is TGCAGCGTCCAAGGACTAGCGGGGACTAGCACAGATACGCAGTATTTT.

A note on this clonotype: A much bigger clone sits one base away, suggesting this may be a read error. The chain uses TRBV27 and TRBJ2-7; D ambiguous. V lost 4 bases and J 5 bases, leaving 12 bases between the germline ends. There are 13 residues in the CDR3. Germline-derived CDR1 and CDR2 are MNHEY and SMNVEV (reference sequence). The CDR3 sequence is CASSSSVVNEQYF. For the CDR3, the DNA is TGTGCCAGCAGTTCCAGCGTGGTCAACGAGCAGTACTTC.

This clonotype was recorded many times. V usage is TRBV27 and J usage is TRBJ1-2, with D possibly TRBD1 on 5 matching bases. The CDR3 totals 13 residues. Germline loops: CDR1 MNHEY, CDR2 SMNVEV (reference sequence). Trimming pared 6 bases from V and 2 bases from J, leaving 10 bases between. As DNA, the CDR3 is TGTGCCAGCAGACCCGACAGAAACTATGGCTACACCTTC. Its translation is CASRPDRNYGYTF.

Note on this clonotype: A much larger clone sits a single nucleotide away, making a read error possible. The rearrangement joins TRBV7-2 to TRBJ2-1; 8 nucleotides match TRBD1. CDR3 length equals 14 residues. Germline V gene sequence: CDR1 SGHTA, CDR2 FQGNSA. V gave up 6 bases and J gave up 10 bases; unmatched junction bases: 11. The CDR3 reads CASRGYPDRDEQFF. CDR3 nucleotide sequence: TGTGCCAGCAGGGGGTACCCGGACAGGGACGAGCAGTTCTTC.

The genes are TRBV4-1 and TRBJ2-5; 11 bases align to TRBD1. Germline V gene lookup returns CDR1 MGHRA and CDR2 YSYEKL. The CDR3 sequence is 15 residues long. V shed 3 bases and J 5 bases; nucleotides not matched to a gene: 5. CDR3 sequence: CASSQRTGGAETQYF. The CDR3 DNA reads TGCGCCAGCAGCCAGAGGACAGGGGGCGCGGAGACCCAGTACTTC.

This clonotype has ten or more counts. The genes are TRBV7-3 and TRBJ2-1; TRBD2 agrees at 11 bases. The CDR3 is made up of 17 amino acids. In germline, CDR1 is SGHTA, CDR2 FQGTGA. V shed 0 bases and J 9 bases; nucleotides not matched to a gene: 10. The chain's CDR3 is CASSLTVVAGGPIEQFF. The CDR3 nucleotides are TGTGCCAGCAGCTTAACAGTGGTAGCGGGGGGGCCTATTGAGCAGTTCTTC.

This clonotype was counted ten times or more. V gene TRBV19 combines with J gene TRBJ2-1; 11 nucleotides line up with TRBD2. The CDR3 extends over 14 amino acids. The V gene's germline CDR1 is LNHDA and CDR2 SQIVND (reference sequence). Trimming at V came to 7 bases and at J to 2 bases, leaving 1 base not matched to a gene. The CDR3 loop is CASNSGGAYNEQFF. The CDR3 nucleotides are TGTGCCAGTAATAGCGGGGGGGCCTACAATGAGCAGTTCTTC.

This clonotype was counted at least ten times. The chain couples TRBV12-3 or TRBV12-4 to TRBJ2-5; TRBD2 is a possible D gene (5 bases). V was shortened by 6 bases and J by 2 bases, with 13 bases between the two germline ends. The CDR3 totals 14 residues. The CDR3 here is CASSSGVEQETQYF. The CDR3 bases are TGTGCCAGCAGCTCCGGGGTGGAGCAAGAGACCCAGTACTTC.

This clonotype was counted at least ten times. This chain connects TRBV7-9 to TRBJ1-2; tentatively, D is TRBD1 (6 bases). V lost 2 bases to trimming and J lost 8 bases, with 9 bases between them. The CDR3 totals 12 residues. Germline V gene data show CDR1 as SEHNR and CDR2 as FQNEAQ (reference sequence). CDR3 bases: TGTGCCAGCAGCTTACCAGGGGACGGCTACACCTTC. It yields the protein CASSLPGDGYTF.

This clonotype was found many times. The rearrangement joins TRBV2 to TRBJ2-4; D is possibly TRBD1 or TRBD2 (5 bases each). The germline V and J ends were trimmed by 8 bases and 0 bases, with 14 bases remaining between them. Germline values: CDR1 SNHLY, CDR2 FYNNEI. This CDR3 contains 15 residues. CDR3 sequence (DNA): TGTGCCAGCTGGGACGCGGATTTAGCCAAAAACATTCAGTACTTC. Protein: CASWDADLAKNIQYF.

This clonotype appeared many times. The rearrangement joins TRBV5-1 to TRBJ1-3; 7 bases align to TRBD1. From germline, CDR1 is SGHRS and CDR2 YFSETQ. There are 15 residues in the CDR3. V dropped 0 bases and J dropped 2; count of bases not matched to a gene: 2. CDR3 amino acids: CASSLGDRAGNTIYF. CDR3 nucleotide sequence: TGCGCCAGCAGCTTGGGCGACAGGGCTGGAAACACCATATATTTT.

The rearrangement joins TRBV2 to TRBJ2-5, with TRBD1 matching 11 bases. The CDR3 is 14 residues long. The V gene's germline CDR1 is SNHLY and CDR2 FYNNEI. J gave up 3 bases and V 5 bases, and 2 bases lay outside the gene matches. The CDR3 nucleotides are TGTGCCAGCAGTAGGACAGGGGGCGAAGAGACCCAGTACTTC. This codes for CASSRTGGEETQYF.